This TCR beta chain came from a study of cytomegalovirus exposure and HLA in healthy donors. Study results and caveats: Previously analyzed data showed that most TCR beta V segments were productive at a frequency of about 90% or about 30%. Trimming of TCR beta V- and J-genes showed a link, identified in a later analysis, to a missense DCLRE1C variant. After further analysis at a later stage, 17,000 or so TCR beta sequences were associated with HLA alleles at 0.05 false discovery rate.

V lost 6 bases and J 0 bases, leaving 14 bases between the germline ends. From germline, CDR1 is SQVTM and CDR2 ANQGSEA. The CDR3 contains 14 residues. Turning to this clone: The antigen remains undetermined.

It was with 60 Vbeta and 13 Jbeta primers that the PCR ran. Sequenced by immunoSEQ multiplex PCR; TCRdb stores in-frame clones only, minus some. The sample carries 200,000 to 250,000 clones, over 80% recorded once. Source material: PBMCs. The chain carries TRBV29-1 and TRBJ2-5, with D perhaps matching TRBD2 (5 bases). This clonotype originated in a boy younger than 10 in good health and CMV-seronegative. The CDR3 spells CSVRALLNQETQYF. CDR3 sequence (DNA): TGCAGCGTGAGGGCCCTTCTAAACCAAGAGACCCAGTACTTC.